The subject of this entry is one T cell receptor (beta chain). Its antigen target is currently unknown. Within one base of it there is no much larger clone, and no base qualities were kept. What the time point label conveys for this sample: cycle 4 day 1 (C4D1), after 6 weeks of nivolumab. Every trial patient had relapsed after autologous stem cell transplantation, and cohorts A, B and C differed in prior brentuximab vedotin exposure. The trial cohort was composed of under 70 patients with relapsed/refractory classical Hodgkin lymphoma, for whom complete response, partial response or progressive disease was recorded as best overall response. In the multi-cohort phase II CheckMate 205 trial, trial patients received single-agent nivolumab. An independent review committee assessed best overall response by applying the 2007 International Working Group response criteria. Trial PBMCs were collected just before the start of nivolumab (C1D1) and during therapy at cycle 2 day 1 and cycle 4 day 1. Peripheral blood was collected in 8 mL Vacutainer Cell Preparation Tubes, from which PBMCs were isolated by centrifugation and then cryopreserved.

The Qiagen DNeasy kit was used to extract genomic DNA from unsorted PBMCs and from the negatively selected CD4+ and CD8+ fractions. TCR beta CDR3 regions were amplified by immunoSEQ multiplex PCR using primers annealing to V and J segments. Amplification bias was minimized using a synthetic immune receptor repertoire, and residual bias was removed computationally after sequencing. Per the original workflow: Custom Python scripts were used to quantify repertoire diversity as the Shannon entropy index. Unsorted, CD4+ and CD8+ repertoires were analyzed separately, except in combined analyses where CD4+ and CD8+ sequences were merged in silico. Clonal expansion was defined as at least a 2-fold frequency increase after treatment relative to C1D1, with a pseudocount of 0.5 for undetected baseline clones. Singleton clones were defined as clones with 0 or 1 copy at C1D1, and non-singleton clones were defined as clones with 2 or more copies. Clones expanded in unsorted samples were labelled as CD4+, CD8+ or unknown by matching protein sequences in sorted samples from the same patient. Diversity changes from C1D1 to C4D1 were tested in paired samples using Wilcoxon tests. In its TCRdb copy, this immuneACCESS table keeps in-frame sequences only and misses some clones. Where compared with another copy, unresolved V genes explain less than half of these, and the others have no known cause. V, J and clone size reflect that table, while D and trimming were determined from the DNA. The sample table holds about 17,000 clones, of which approximately 62% were seen once. The ten largest clones represent 7.8% of the sample.

The source of the sample is a study of PD-1 blockade in classical Hodgkin lymphoma (dated by TCRdb to the early 2020s). About the full investigation: Nivolumab dosing was 3 mg/kg intravenously every 2 weeks, continuing until either disease progression or unacceptable toxicity. The study used CyTOF and TCR beta sequencing to define a peripheral blood immune signature of response to PD-1 blockade in classical Hodgkin lymphoma.

What the work shows at the level of the full study, not this receptor alone: The study was restricted to a single clinical trial cohort, and the causes of repertoire differences, possibly disease activity or prior therapy, were left undefined. CD4+ but not CD8+ TCR diversity rose significantly by C4D1 (p=0.0027 vs p=0.16), most apparent in complete responders (p=0.02). Baseline TCR diversity was reported to be lower in newly diagnosed patients than in healthy donors and to be lower still in relapsed/refractory patients. Patients starting nivolumab less than 1 year after ASCT had lower diversity and were excluded from later analyses to avoid confounding by immune reconstitution. Trial patients achieving complete response had baseline diversity similar to newly diagnosed patients, whereas partial responders and progressors had significantly lower diversity.

Taken from cysteine to phenylalanine, the CDR3 has 23 residues. The retained sequence is limited to the CDR3, 69 bases, with the frame set at the first base. V is cut by 4 bases and J by 0 bases, and the space between the germline ends is 34 bases. The germline V gene sets CDR1 to SQVTM and CDR2 to ANQGSEA. This sequence uses TRBV29-1 and TRBJ2-6; TRBD1 is possibly the D segment (5 matching bases). The sequencing used peripheral blood mononuclear cells (PBMCs), collected before the fourth cycle of nivolumab. This sequence originates from a human donor with classical Hodgkin lymphoma. The DNA reads TGCAGCGTTGCTATGCCGACAGTCAGAAGGCCTACGACCCTACACTCTGGGGCCAACGTCCTGACTTTC. Its coded protein is CSVAMPTVRRPTTLHSGANVLTF.